Below, 9 T cell receptor beta chains from the same sample are listed, as sequenced in a study of T cell responses to AZD1222 COVID-19 vaccine. The protocol was immunoSEQ multiplex PCR, while the TCRdb copy is restricted to in-frame clones and leaves out a portion. Among 90,000 to 120,000 clones listed, about 90% were seen once. The sequenced sample was peripheral blood, obtained on day 0 of AZD1222 vaccination. These receptors were obtained from an adult in good health.

The rearrangement uses TRBV2 and TRBJ2-3; possibly TRBD1 or TRBD2 for D (5 bases each). V shed 7 bases and J shed 0 bases, with 20 bases lying between them. Germline V gene lookup returns CDR1 SNHLY and CDR2 FYNNEI. This CDR3 region has 17 residues. The CDR3 region has the DNA TGTGCCAGCATTCGGGGTGTGGGGCGAAGGAGCACAGATACGCAGTATTTT. As protein: CASIRGVGRRSTDTQYF.

The chain carries TRBV6-4 and TRBJ2-3; the match to TRBD2 covers 11 bases. The CDR3 length is 15 residues. J lost 4 bases, V lost 3 bases, and 3 bases had no gene match. Germline V lookup: CDR1 MRHNA, CDR2 SNTAGT. CDR3 region: CASSELAGDSDTQYF. In DNA, the CDR3 is TGTGCCAGCAGTGAACTAGCGGGAGACTCAGATACGCAGTATTTT.

The DNA of the CDR3 is TGTGCCAGCAGCTTGCCAGGGGGAAACACCATATATTTT. Protein sequence: CASSLPGGNTIYF. The chain has TRBV5-6 and TRBJ1-3; the D gene is possibly TRBD1 (5 bases). The V gene's germline CDR1 is SGHDT and CDR2 YYEEEE. V was trimmed by 1 base and J by 4 bases, leaving 6 bases between them. The CDR3 loop spans 13 amino acids.

The rearrangement links TRBV7-6 to TRBJ1-4; 7 positions agree with TRBD1. The CDR3 extends over 15 amino acids. The germline gives CDR1 SGHVS, CDR2 FNYEAQ. The J segment lost 8 bases and the V segment lost 2 bases, leaving 8 bases of the junction unmatched. In nucleotides, the CDR3 is TGTGCCAGCAGCTTACGGGACAGTATTTGGGAAAAACTGTTTTTT. Its translation is CASSLRDSIWEKLFF.

The V call is TRBV7-2, the J call TRBJ1-5; TRBD1 is a possible D gene (5 bases). Trimming took 1 base from V and 6 from J, leaving 10 bases between them. CDR1 is SGHTA, CDR2 FQGNSA, per germline. This CDR3 has 14 amino acids. The CDR3 protein is CASSLDGGSQPQHF. The CDR3 DNA reads as TGTGCCAGCAGCTTAGACGGGGGTTCTCAGCCCCAGCATTTT. The variable domain in full, completed from reference TRBV7-2 and TRBJ1-5, reads GAGVSQSPSNKVTEKGKDVELRCDPISGHTALYWYRQSLGQGLEFLIYFQGNSAPDKSGLPSDRFSAERTGGSVSTLTIQRTQQEDSAVYLCASSLDGGSQPQHFGDGTRLSIL.

This clone qualifies as large. This chain joins TRBV10-3 and TRBJ2-7; D is perhaps TRBD1 (5 bases). The CDR3 contains 13 residues. Germline V gives CDR1 ENHRY, CDR2 SYGVKD. V was trimmed by 6 bases and J by 6 bases, leaving 15 bases between them. The CDR3 region has the DNA TGTGCCATCAGGGCGCCAGGGCATAGCGAGCAGTACTTC. Translated: CAIRAPGHSEQYF.

The gene calls are TRBV7-2 and TRBJ1-3, with a tentative D call TRBD1 (6 bases). Germline-derived CDR1 and CDR2 are SGHTA and FQGNSA. Trimming left V 6 bases short and J 4 bases short, with 16 bases between. The CDR3 loop spans 15 amino acids. The CDR3 spells CASRPGGPTGNTIYF. The CDR3 DNA reads as TGTGCCAGCAGGCCGGGGGGGCCTACCGGAAACACCATATATTTT.

This clone was observed once. The chain uses TRBV10-1 and TRBJ2-7, with 7 bases matching TRBD1. The CDR3 contains 13 residues. Unmatched junction bases numbered 10, after V lost 11 bases and J lost 3 bases. Germline CDR1 and CDR2: WNHNN and SYGVQD (reference sequence). CDR3 protein: CASSGTANYEQYF. CDR3 sequence (DNA): TGCGCCTCGTCGGGGACAGCCAACTACGAGCAGTACTTC.

This clone was found once. The chain recombines TRBV5-6 with TRBJ2-2; possible D gene TRBD1, 5 bases. This CDR3 is built from 12 residues. V dropped 4 bases and J dropped 8 bases, with 9 bases sitting between them. In germline, CDR1 is SGHDT, CDR2 YYEEEE. CDR3: CASSRQTGELFF. CDR3 DNA: TGTGCCAGCAGCCGACAGACGGGGGAGCTGTTTTTT.